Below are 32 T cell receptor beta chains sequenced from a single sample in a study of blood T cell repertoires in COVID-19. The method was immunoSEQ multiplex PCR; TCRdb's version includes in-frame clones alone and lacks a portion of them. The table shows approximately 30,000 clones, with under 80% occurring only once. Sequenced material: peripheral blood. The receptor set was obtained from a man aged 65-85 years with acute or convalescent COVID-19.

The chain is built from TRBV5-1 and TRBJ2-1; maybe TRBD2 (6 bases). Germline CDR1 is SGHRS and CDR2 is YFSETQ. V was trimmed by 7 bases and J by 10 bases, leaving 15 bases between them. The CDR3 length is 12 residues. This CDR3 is CASGKSSGEQFF. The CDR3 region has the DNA TGCGCCAGCGGGAAGAGCAGCGGGGAGCAGTTCTTC.

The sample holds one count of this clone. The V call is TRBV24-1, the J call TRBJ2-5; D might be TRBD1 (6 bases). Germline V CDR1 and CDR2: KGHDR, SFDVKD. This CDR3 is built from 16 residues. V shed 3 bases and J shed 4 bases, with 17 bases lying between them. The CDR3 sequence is CATSDTRRGGVETQYF. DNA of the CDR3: TGTGCCACCAGTGATACGCGCAGGGGTGGGGTAGAGACCCAGTACTTC.

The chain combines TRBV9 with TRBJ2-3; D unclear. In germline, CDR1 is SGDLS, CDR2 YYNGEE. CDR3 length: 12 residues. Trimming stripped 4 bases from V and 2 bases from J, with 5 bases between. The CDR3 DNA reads TGTGCCAGCAGCCCCAACACAGATACGCAGTATTTT. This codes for CASSPNTDTQYF.

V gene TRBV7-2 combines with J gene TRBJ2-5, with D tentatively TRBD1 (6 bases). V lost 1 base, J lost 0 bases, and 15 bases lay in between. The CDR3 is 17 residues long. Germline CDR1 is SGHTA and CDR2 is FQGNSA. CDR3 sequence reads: CASSLGLPGVYQETQYF. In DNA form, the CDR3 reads TGTGCCAGCAGCTTAGGGCTGCCAGGGGTGTACCAAGAGACCCAGTACTTC. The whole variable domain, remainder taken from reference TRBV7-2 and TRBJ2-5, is GAGVSQSPSNKVTEKGKDVELRCDPISGHTALYWYRQSLGQGLEFLIYFQGNSAPDKSGLPSDRFSAERTGGSVSTLTIQRTQQEDSAVYLCASSLGLPGVYQETQYFGPGTRLLVL.

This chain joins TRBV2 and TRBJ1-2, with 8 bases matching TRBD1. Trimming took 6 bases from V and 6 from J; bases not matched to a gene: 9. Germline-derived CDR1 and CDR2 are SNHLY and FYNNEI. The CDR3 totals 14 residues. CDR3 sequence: CASSRQGLGDGYTF. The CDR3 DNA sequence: TGTGCCAGCAGCCGACAGGGGCTGGGAGATGGCTACACCTTC.

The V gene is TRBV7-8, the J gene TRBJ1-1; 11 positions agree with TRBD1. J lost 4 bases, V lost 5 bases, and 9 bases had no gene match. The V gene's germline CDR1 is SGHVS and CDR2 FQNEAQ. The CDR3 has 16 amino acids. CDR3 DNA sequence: TGTGCCAGCAGCCCTAGGAGGACAGGGGGCACCACTGAAGCTTTCTTT. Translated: CASSPRRTGGTTEAFF.

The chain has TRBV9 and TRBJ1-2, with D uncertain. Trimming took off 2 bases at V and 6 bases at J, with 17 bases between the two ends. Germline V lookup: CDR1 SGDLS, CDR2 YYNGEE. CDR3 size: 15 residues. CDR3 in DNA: TGTGCCAGCAGCGTTCATGGAGAGGGATGGGATGGCTACACCTTC. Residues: CASSVHGEGWDGYTF.

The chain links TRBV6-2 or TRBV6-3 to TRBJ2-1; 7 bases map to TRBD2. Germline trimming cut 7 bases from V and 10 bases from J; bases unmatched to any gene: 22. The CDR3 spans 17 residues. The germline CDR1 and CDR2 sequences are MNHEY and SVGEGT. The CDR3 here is CASTPLGSGTSKVEQFF. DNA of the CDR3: TGTGCCAGCACCCCCTTGGGGAGCGGGACCTCGAAGGTGGAGCAGTTCTTC.

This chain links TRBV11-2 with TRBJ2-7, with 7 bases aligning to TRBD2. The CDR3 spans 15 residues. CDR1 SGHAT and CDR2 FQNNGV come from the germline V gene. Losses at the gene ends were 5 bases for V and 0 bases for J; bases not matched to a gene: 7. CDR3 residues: CASSGREASSYEQYF. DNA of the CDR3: TGTGCCAGCAGCGGACGGGAGGCGAGCTCCTACGAGCAGTACTTC.

The CDR3 here is CASRTGRNQPQHF. The CDR3 bases are TGTGCCAGTAGGACAGGGCGCAATCAGCCCCAGCATTTT. This chain uses TRBV19 with TRBJ1-5; 7 nucleotides line up with TRBD1. V was clipped by 6 bases and J by 2 bases; unmatched bases: 1. The CDR3 has 13 residues. CDR1 is LNHDA and CDR2 is SQIVND in the germline V gene (reference sequence).

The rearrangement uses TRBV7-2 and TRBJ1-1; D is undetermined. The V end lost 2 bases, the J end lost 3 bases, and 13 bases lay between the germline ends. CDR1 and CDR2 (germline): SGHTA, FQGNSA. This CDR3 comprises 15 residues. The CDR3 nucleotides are TGTGCCAGCAGCTTATTAGCGGGTGGGGACACTGAAGCTTTCTTT. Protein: CASSLLAGGDTEAFF.

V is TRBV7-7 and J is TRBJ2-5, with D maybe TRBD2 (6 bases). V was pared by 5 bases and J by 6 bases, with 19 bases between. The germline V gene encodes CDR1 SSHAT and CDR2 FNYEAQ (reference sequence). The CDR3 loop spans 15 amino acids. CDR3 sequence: CASSPDSGLKKTQYF. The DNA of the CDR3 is TGTGCCAGCAGCCCCGATTCAGGACTAAAGAAGACCCAGTACTTC.

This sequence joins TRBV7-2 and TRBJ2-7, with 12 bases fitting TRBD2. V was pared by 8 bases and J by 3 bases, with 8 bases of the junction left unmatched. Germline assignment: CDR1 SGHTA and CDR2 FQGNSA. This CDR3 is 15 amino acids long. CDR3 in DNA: TGTGCCAGCGGGACTAGCGGGTCCAAGAACTACGAGCAGTACTTC. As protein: CASGTSGSKNYEQYF.

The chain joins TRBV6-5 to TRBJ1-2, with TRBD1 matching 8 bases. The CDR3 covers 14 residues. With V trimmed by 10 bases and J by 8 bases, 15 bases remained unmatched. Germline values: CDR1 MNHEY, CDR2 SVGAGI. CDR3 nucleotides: TGTGCCACAGCTCCCCCGCAGGGGGCGTCGGGCTACACCTTC. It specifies CATAPPQGASGYTF.

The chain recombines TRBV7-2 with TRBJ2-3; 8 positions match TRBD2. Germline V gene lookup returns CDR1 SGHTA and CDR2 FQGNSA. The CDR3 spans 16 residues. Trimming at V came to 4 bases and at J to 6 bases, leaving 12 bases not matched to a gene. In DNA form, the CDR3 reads TGTGCCAGCAGCTCTTATAGCGGGACCGTGGTGGATACGCAGTATTTT. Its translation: CASSSYSGTVVDTQYF.

The CDR3 loop reads CASSLEGTPTYNEQFF. CDR3 nucleotides: TGCGCCAGCAGCTTGGAAGGGACTCCTACCTACAATGAGCAGTTCTTC. The chain has TRBV5-1 and TRBJ2-1; possible D gene TRBD2, 6 bases. V gave up 0 bases and J gave up 2 bases, with 12 bases separating them. The CDR3 loop spans 16 amino acids. Looked up from germline, CDR1 is SGHRS and CDR2 is YFSETQ.

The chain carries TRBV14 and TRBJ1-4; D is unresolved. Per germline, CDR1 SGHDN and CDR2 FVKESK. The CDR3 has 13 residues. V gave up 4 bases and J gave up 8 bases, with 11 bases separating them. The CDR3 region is CASSLQPEEKLFF. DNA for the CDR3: TGTGCCAGCAGCCTTCAACCGGAGGAAAAACTGTTTTTT.

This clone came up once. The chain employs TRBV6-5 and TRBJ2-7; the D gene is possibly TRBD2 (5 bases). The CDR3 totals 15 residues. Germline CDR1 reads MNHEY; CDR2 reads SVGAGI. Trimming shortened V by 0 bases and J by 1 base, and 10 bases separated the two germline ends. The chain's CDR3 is CASSYSERLSYEQYF. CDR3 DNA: TGTGCCAGCAGTTACTCGGAGCGGTTATCCTACGAGCAGTACTTC.

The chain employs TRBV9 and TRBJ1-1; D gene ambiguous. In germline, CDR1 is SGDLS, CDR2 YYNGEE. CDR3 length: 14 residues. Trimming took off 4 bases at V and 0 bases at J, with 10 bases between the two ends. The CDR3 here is CASSPEGLNTEAFF. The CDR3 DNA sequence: TGTGCCAGCAGCCCTGAGGGATTGAACACTGAAGCTTTCTTT.

In DNA form, the CDR3 reads TGTGCCATCTCGACAGGGGGCAGAGAGACCCAGTACTTC. This gives the protein CAISTGGRETQYF. J is TRBJ2-5 and V is TRBV28; 10 nucleotides line up with TRBD1. Germline V CDR1 and CDR2: MDHEN, SYDVKM. Trimming removed 10 bases from V and 4 bases from J; junction bases left unmatched: 6. CDR3 length: 13 residues.

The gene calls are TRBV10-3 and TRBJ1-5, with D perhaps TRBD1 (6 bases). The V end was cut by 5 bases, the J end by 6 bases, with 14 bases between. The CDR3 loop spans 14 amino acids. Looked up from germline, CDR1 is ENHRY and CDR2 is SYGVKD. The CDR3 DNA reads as TGTGCCATCAGTCCTCGACAGGATAGTCAGCCCCAGCATTTT. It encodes CAISPRQDSQPQHF.

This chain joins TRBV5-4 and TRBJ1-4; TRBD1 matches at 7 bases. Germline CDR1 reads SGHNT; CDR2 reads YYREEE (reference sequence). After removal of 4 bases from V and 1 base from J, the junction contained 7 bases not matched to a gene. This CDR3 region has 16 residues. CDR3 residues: CASSLGQTRTNEKLFF. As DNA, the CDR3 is TGTGCCAGCAGCCTGGGACAGACCCGAACTAATGAAAAACTGTTTTTT. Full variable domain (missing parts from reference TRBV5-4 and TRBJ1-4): ETGVTQSPTHLIKTRGQQVTLRCSSQSGHNTVSWYQQALGQGPQFIFQYYREEENGRGNFPPRFSGLQFPNYSSELNVNALELDDSALYLCASSLGQTRTNEKLFFGSGTQLSVL.

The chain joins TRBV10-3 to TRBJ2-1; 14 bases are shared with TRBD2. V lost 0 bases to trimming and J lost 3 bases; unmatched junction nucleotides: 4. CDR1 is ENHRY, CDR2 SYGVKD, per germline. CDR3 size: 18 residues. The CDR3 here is CAISESGTSGSFYNEQFF. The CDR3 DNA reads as TGTGCCATCAGTGAGTCAGGGACTAGCGGGAGTTTCTACAATGAGCAGTTCTTC.

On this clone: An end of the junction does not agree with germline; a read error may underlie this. The CDR3, as DNA: TGTGCCAGCACCCAGGGAGGGAACCCTGAAGCTTTCTTT. Translated: CASTQGGNPEAFF. The chain carries TRBV12-3 or TRBV12-4 and TRBJ1-1, with D possibly matching TRBD1 (5 bases). The CDR3 contains 13 residues.

CDR3 loop: CASSKTPSSYNEQFF. CDR3 nucleotide sequence: TGTGCCAGCAGCAAAACGCCGAGCTCCTACAATGAGCAGTTCTTC. The J gene is TRBJ2-1, the V gene TRBV9; no definite D call. Trimming shortened V by 4 bases and J by 0 bases, and 11 bases separated the two germline ends. CDR1 and CDR2 from the germline V gene are SGDLS and YYNGEE. The CDR3 runs 15 residues. The whole variable domain, filled in from reference TRBV9 and TRBJ2-1, reads DSGVTQTPKHLITATGQRVTLRCSPRSGDLSVYWYQQSLDQGLQFLIQYYNGEERAKGNILERFSAQQFPDLHSELNLSSLELGDSALYFCASSKTPSSYNEQFFGPGTRLTVL.

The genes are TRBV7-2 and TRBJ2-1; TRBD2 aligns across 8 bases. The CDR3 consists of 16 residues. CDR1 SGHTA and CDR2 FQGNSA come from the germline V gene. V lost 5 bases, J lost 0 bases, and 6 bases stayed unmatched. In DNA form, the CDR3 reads TGTGCCAGCAGCACCATAGCGGGGAGCTCCTACAATGAGCAGTTCTTC. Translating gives CASSTIAGSSYNEQFF.

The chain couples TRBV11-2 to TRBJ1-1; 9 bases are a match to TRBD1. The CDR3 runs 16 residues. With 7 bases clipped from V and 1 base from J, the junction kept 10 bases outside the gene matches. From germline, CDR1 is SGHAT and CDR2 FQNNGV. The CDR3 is CASNNRGHGENTEAFF. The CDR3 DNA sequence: TGTGCCAGCAATAACAGGGGGCACGGGGAGAACACTGAAGCTTTCTTT.

This CDR3 reads CASSQGVRGAEAFF. CDR3 DNA sequence: TGCGCCAGCAGCCAAGGCGTTCGGGGGGCCGAGGCTTTCTTT. V usage is TRBV4-3 and J usage is TRBJ1-1; tentatively, D is TRBD1 (6 bases). CDR3 length: 14 amino acids. Germline lookup yields CDR1 LGHNA and CDR2 YSLEER. With 1 base removed from V and 11 bases from J, the gap between germline ends came to 17 bases.

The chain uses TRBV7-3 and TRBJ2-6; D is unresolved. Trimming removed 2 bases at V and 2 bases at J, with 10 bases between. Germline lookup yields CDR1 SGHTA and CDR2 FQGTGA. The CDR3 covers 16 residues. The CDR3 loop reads CASSLRSAPGANVLTF. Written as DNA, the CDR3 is TGTGCCAGCAGCTTACGGTCCGCCCCTGGGGCCAACGTCCTGACTTTC.

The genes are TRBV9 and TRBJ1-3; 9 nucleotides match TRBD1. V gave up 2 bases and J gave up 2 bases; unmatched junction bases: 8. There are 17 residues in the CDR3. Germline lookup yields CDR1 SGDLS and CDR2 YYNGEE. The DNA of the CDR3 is TGTGCCAGCAGCGTCGGACAGGGGATAGGGACTGGAAACACCATATATTTT. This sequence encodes CASSVGQGIGTGNTIYF. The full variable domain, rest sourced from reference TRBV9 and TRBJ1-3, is DSGVTQTPKHLITATGQRVTLRCSPRSGDLSVYWYQQSLDQGLQFLIQYYNGEERAKGNILERFSAQQFPDLHSELNLSSLELGDSALYFCASSVGQGIGTGNTIYFGEGSWLTVV.

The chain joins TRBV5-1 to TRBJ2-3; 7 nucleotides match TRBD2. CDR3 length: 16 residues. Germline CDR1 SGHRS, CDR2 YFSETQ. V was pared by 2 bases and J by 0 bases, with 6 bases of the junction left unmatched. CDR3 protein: CASSFFSGQSTDTQYF. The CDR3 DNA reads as TGCGCCAGCAGCTTCTTTAGCGGGCAAAGCACAGATACGCAGTATTTT. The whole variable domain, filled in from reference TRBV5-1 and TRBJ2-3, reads KAGVTQTPRYLIKTRGQQVTLSCSPISGHRSVSWYQQTPGQGLQFLFEYFSETQRNKGNFPGRFSGRQFSNSRSEMNVSTLELGDSALYLCASSFFSGQSTDTQYFGPGTRLTVL.

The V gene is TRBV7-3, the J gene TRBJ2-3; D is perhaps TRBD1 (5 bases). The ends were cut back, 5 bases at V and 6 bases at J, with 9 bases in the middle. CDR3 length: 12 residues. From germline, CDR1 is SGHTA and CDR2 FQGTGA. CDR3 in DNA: TGTGCCAGCAGCCTAGGGGTCGATACGCAGTATTTT. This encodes CASSLGVDTQYF. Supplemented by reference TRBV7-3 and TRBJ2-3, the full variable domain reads GAGVSQTPSNKVTEKGKYVELRCDPISGHTALYWYRQSLGQGPEFLIYFQGTGAADDSGLPNDRFFAVRPEGSVSTLKIQRTERGDSAVYLCASSLGVDTQYFGPGTRLTVL.